Below are 4 T cell receptor beta chains sequenced from a single sample in a study of cytomegalovirus exposure and HLA in healthy donors. PCR used 60 Vbeta primers and 13 Jbeta primers. Produced via immunoSEQ multiplex PCR; TCRdb's table is partial and in-frame only. The table shows 150,000 to 200,000 clones, with about 70% occurring only once. Sequencing used PBMCs. These receptors were collected from a male donor in good health and CMV-seronegative.

The J gene is TRBJ2-1, the V gene TRBV28; 9 positions agree with TRBD2. Germline CDR1 is MDHEN and CDR2 is SYDVKM. CDR3 length: 15 residues. V dropped 5 bases and J dropped 2; count of bases not matched to a gene: 4. CDR3 loop: CASSNSGGTYNEQFF. In DNA form, the CDR3 reads TGTGCCAGCAGTAATAGCGGGGGTACCTACAATGAGCAGTTCTTC.

V gene TRBV21-1 combines with J gene TRBJ1-4; the DNA was not used to check the table's D call, TRBD1. TRBV21-1 is shown as a pseudogene. CDR3 length equals 18 residues. The CDR3 coding sequence is TGTGCCAGCAGCAAATTAGTGGACAGGGGGCGGCCTAATGAAAAACTGTTTTTT. It specifies CASSKLVDRGRPNEKLFF.

CDR3 DNA sequence: TGTGCCAGCAGCACCCGGGACAGGGTAACTGAAGCTTTCTTT. Translated, it gives CASSTRDRVTEAFF. V gene TRBV9 combines with J gene TRBJ1-1; 9 nucleotides align to TRBD1. V gave up 4 bases and J gave up 5 bases; unmatched junction bases: 6. The V gene's germline CDR1 is SGDLS and CDR2 YYNGEE. The CDR3 is made up of 14 amino acids.

The gene calls are TRBV14 and TRBJ1-2, with 7 bases fitting TRBD1. This CDR3 is 14 amino acids long. From germline, CDR1 is SGHDN and CDR2 FVKESK. The J segment lost 8 bases and the V segment lost 1 base, leaving 7 bases of the junction unmatched. CDR3 protein: CASSQATGQRGYTF. CDR3 bases: TGTGCCAGCAGCCAAGCTACGGGACAGCGAGGCTACACCTTC.